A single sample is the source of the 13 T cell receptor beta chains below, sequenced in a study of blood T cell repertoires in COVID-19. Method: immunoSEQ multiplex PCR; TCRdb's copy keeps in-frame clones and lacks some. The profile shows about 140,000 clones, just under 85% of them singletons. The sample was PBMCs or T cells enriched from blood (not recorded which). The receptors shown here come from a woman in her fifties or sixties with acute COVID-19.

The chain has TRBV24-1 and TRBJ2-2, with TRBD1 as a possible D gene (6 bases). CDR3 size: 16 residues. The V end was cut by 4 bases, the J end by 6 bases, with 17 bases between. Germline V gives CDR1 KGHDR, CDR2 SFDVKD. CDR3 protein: CATSDQDRGRPGELFF. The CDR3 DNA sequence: TGTGCCACCAGTGACCAGGACAGAGGGCGCCCCGGGGAGCTGTTTTTT.

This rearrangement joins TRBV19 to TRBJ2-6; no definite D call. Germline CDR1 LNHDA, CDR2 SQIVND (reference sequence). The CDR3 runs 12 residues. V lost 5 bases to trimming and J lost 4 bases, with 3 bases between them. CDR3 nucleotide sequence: TGTGCCAGTAGTCGGGGGGCCAACGTCCTGACTTTC. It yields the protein CASSRGANVLTF.

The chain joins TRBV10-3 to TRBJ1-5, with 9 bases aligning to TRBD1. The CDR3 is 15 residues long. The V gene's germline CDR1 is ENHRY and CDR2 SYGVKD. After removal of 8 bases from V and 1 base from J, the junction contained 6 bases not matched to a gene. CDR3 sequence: CAIGRDRDSNQPQHF. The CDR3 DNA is TGTGCCATCGGCCGGGACAGGGACAGCAATCAGCCCCAGCATTTT.

CDR3 amino acids: CASSPSQDNSPLHF. CDR3 DNA: TGTGCCAGCTCACCAAGTCAGGATAATTCACCCCTCCACTTT. The chain joins TRBV18 to TRBJ1-6, with no clear D. Germline V CDR1 and CDR2: KGHSH, LQKENI. The V end lost 2 bases, the J end lost 5 bases, and 7 bases lay between the germline ends. There are 14 residues in the CDR3.

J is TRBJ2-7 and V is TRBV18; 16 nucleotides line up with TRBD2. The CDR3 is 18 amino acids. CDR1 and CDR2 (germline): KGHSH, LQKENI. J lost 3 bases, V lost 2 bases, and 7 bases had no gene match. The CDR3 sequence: CASSPGTSGRAAVYEQYF. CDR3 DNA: TGTGCCAGCTCACCAGGGACTAGCGGGAGGGCGGCTGTCTACGAGCAGTACTTC. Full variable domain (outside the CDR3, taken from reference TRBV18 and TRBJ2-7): NAGVMQNPRHLVRRRGQEARLRCSPMKGHSHVYWYRQLPEEGLKFMVYLQKENIIDESGMPKERFSAEFPKEGPSILRIQQVVRGDSAAYFCASSPGTSGRAAVYEQYFGPGTRLTVT.

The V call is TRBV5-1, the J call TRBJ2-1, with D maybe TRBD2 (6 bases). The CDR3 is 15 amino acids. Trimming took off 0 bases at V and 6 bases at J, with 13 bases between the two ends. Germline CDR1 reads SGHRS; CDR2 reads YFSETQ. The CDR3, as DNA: TGCGCCAGCAGCTTGGCCAAGTCGGGGGTCAATGAGCAGTTCTTC. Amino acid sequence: CASSLAKSGVNEQFF.

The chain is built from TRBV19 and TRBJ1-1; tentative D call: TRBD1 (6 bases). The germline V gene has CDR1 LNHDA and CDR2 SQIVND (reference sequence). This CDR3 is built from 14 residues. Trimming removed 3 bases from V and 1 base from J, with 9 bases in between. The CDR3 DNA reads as TGTGCCAGTAGTATCTTCAGGGGGAACACTGAAGCTTTCTTT. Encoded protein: CASSIFRGNTEAFF.

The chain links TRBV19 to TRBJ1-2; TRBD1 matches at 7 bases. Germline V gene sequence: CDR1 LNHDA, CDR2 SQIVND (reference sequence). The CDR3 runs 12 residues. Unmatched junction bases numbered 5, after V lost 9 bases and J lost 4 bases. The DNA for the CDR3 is TGTGCCAGCACTCCAGGGGGCTATGGCTACACCTTC. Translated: CASTPGGYGYTF.

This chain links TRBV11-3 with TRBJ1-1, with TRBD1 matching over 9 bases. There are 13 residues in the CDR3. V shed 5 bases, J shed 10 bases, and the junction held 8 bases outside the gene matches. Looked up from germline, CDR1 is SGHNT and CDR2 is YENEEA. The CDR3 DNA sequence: TGTGCCAGCAGCGCGGGGACAGGGCGTGTAGCTTTCTTT. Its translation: CASSAGTGRVAFF.

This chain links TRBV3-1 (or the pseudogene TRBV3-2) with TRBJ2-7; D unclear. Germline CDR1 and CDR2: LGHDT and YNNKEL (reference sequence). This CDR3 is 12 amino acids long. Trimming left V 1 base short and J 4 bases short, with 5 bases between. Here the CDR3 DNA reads TGTGCCAGCAGCCAAGCTAAGTACGAGCAGTACTTC. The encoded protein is CASSQAKYEQYF.

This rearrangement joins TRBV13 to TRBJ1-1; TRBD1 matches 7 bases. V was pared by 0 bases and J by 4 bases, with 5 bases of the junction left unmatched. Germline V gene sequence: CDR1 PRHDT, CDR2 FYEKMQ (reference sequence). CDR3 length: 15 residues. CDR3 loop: CASSLGTGWITEAFF. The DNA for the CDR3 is TGTGCCAGCAGCTTAGGGACAGGGTGGATCACTGAAGCTTTCTTT.

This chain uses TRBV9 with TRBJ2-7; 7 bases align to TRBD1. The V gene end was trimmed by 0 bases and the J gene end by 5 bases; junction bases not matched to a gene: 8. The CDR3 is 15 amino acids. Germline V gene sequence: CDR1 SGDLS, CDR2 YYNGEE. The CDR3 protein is CASSVDNRGSDEQYF. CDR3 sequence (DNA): TGTGCCAGCAGCGTAGATAACAGGGGTTCGGACGAGCAGTACTTC. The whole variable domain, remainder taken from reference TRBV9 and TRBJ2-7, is DSGVTQTPKHLITATGQRVTLRCSPRSGDLSVYWYQQSLDQGLQFLIQYYNGEERAKGNILERFSAQQFPDLHSELNLSSLELGDSALYFCASSVDNRGSDEQYFGPGTRLTVT.

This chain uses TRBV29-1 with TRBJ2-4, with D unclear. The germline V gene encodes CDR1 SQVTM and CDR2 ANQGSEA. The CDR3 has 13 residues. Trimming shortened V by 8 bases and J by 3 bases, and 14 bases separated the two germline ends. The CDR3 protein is CSFYDRGKNIQYF. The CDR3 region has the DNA TGCAGCTTCTACGATAGAGGCAAAAACATTCAGTACTTC.